Listed here are 29 T cell receptor beta chains from one sample, sequenced in a study of blood T cell repertoires in COVID-19. Clones were sequenced by immunoSEQ multiplex PCR, and TCRdb holds only the in-frame ones, with some missing. The data show about 44,000 clones, 84% seen once. The sequenced material came from peripheral blood. The receptors derive from a human donor in a cohort sampled during active COVID-19.

This clone is a singleton in its sample. V usage is TRBV24-1 and J usage is TRBJ1-2; 7 bases agree with TRBD1. From germline, CDR1 is KGHDR and CDR2 SFDVKD. This CDR3 spans 14 amino acids. Trimming cost V 7 bases and J 4 bases; bases outside gene matches: 8. The CDR3 DNA is TGTGCCACCAGACCTACAGGGGCCCGCTATGGCTACACCTTC. This encodes CATRPTGARYGYTF.

The V call is TRBV5-6, the J call TRBJ2-1; TRBD1 might be the D (6 bases). This CDR3 contains 15 residues. With 1 base removed from V and 5 bases from J, the gap between germline ends came to 13 bases. Germline V gene lookup returns CDR1 SGHDT and CDR2 YYEEEE. In DNA, the CDR3 is TGTGCCAGCAGCTTGTTGTCAGGGGTTCACAATGAGCAGTTCTTC. It is translated as CASSLLSGVHNEQFF.

The chain links TRBV2 to TRBJ2-1, with D possibly matching TRBD1 (5 bases). V was shortened by 4 bases and J by 13 bases, with 14 bases between the two germline ends. This CDR3 spans 12 amino acids. Germline V CDR1 and CDR2: SNHLY, FYNNEI. This CDR3 is CASSVTGPVQFF. The CDR3 DNA is TGTGCCAGCAGTGTCACAGGACCTGTCCAGTTCTTC.

The chain uses TRBV27 and TRBJ2-7, with 11 bases aligning to TRBD1. Germline CDR1 reads MNHEY; CDR2 reads SMNVEV (reference sequence). The CDR3 extends over 17 amino acids. V lost 6 bases to trimming and J lost 2 bases; unmatched junction nucleotides: 12. CDR3 in amino acids: CASSRFPPGQGAYEQYV. For the CDR3, the DNA is TGTGCCAGCAGCCGCTTTCCTCCGGGACAGGGGGCCTACGAGCAGTACGTC.

This chain uses TRBV19 with TRBJ2-7, with 11 nucleotides matching TRBD2. CDR3 length: 17 amino acids. Trimming at V came to 8 bases and at J to 1 base, leaving 13 bases not matched to a gene. Germline lookup yields CDR1 LNHDA and CDR2 SQIVND (reference sequence). CDR3 coding DNA: TGTGCCAGTTCCGGGACTAGCGGCTCCAAGGGTTCCTACGAGCAGTACTTC. Translating gives CASSGTSGSKGSYEQYF.

The CDR3 spells CASSLLVADTQYF. The CDR3 DNA is TGTGCCAGCAGCTTACTAGTGGCAGATACGCAGTATTTT. This chain joins TRBV7-9 and TRBJ2-3; the D is unclear. This CDR3 region has 13 residues. The V gene's germline CDR1 is SEHNR and CDR2 FQNEAQ (reference sequence). Trimming left V 2 bases short and J 4 bases short, with 7 bases between. Full variable domain (outside the CDR3, taken from reference TRBV7-9 and TRBJ2-3): DTGVSQNPRHKITKRGQNVTFRCDPISEHNRLYWYRQTLGQGPEFLTYFQNEAQLEKSRLLSDRFSAERPKGSFSTLEIQRTEQGDSAMYLCASSLLVADTQYFGPGTRLTVL.

The V gene is TRBV5-6, the J gene TRBJ1-5; D is uncertain. CDR3 length: 15 amino acids. Germline assignment: CDR1 SGHDT and CDR2 YYEEEE. Trimming removed 3 bases from V and 0 bases from J, with 10 bases in between. DNA for the CDR3: TGTGCCAGCAGCTCAAGACGGAGTAGCAATCAGCCCCAGCATTTT. This encodes CASSSRRSSNQPQHF.

The chain employs TRBV3-1 (or the pseudogene TRBV3-2) and TRBJ1-5; possibly TRBD1 for D (5 bases). V was clipped by 1 base and J by 7 bases, with 11 bases between them. Germline V gene lookup returns CDR1 LGHDT and CDR2 YNNKEL (reference sequence). The CDR3 has 14 residues. The CDR3 coding sequence is TGTGCCAGCAGCCAAGGGCAGGGTGTACAGCCCCAGCATTTT. It codes for CASSQGQGVQPQHF.

The chain is built from TRBV11-2 and TRBJ2-5, with 8 bases that match TRBD2. This CDR3 has 15 amino acids. The germline V gene encodes CDR1 SGHAT and CDR2 FQNNGV. After removal of 5 bases from V and 5 bases from J, the junction contained 10 bases not matched to a gene. The CDR3 loop reads CASSTWSGGDETQYF. The DNA for the CDR3 is TGTGCCAGCAGCACCTGGAGCGGGGGTGATGAGACCCAGTACTTC. The full variable domain, rest sourced from reference TRBV11-2 and TRBJ2-5, is EAGVAQSPRYKIIEKRQSVAFWCNPISGHATLYWYQQILGQGPKLLIQFQNNGVVDDSQLPKDRFSAERLKGVDSTLKIQPAKLEDSAVYLCASSTWSGGDETQYFGPGTRLLVL.

The chain recombines TRBV28 with TRBJ1-2; D is perhaps TRBD1 (6 bases). Trimming shortened V by 4 bases and J by 4 bases, and 13 bases separated the two germline ends. Germline V lookup: CDR1 MDHEN, CDR2 SYDVKM. There are 14 residues in the CDR3. CDR3 sequence reads: CASSSSGQVYGYTF. The CDR3 DNA reads TGTGCCAGCAGTTCCTCGGGACAAGTCTATGGCTACACCTTC.

CDR3 sequence (DNA): TGTGCCAGTAGTATAGTCTTCAGGGGGCGTGAAAAACTGTTTTTT. Translated: CASSIVFRGREKLFF. This chain joins TRBV19 and TRBJ1-4, with 8 bases aligning to TRBD1. Unmatched junction bases numbered 5, after V lost 1 base and J lost 7 bases. This CDR3 has 15 residues. Germline lookup yields CDR1 LNHDA and CDR2 SQIVND (reference sequence).

The chain combines TRBV6-1 with TRBJ1-1, with D possibly TRBD1 on 6 matching bases. The germline V and J ends were trimmed by 1 base and 5 bases, with 11 bases remaining between them. The CDR3 covers 14 residues. CDR1 and CDR2 (germline): MNHNS, SASEGT. The CDR3 DNA reads as TGTGCCAGCAGTGAAGTTTCAGGGGAGACTGAAGCTTTCTTT. As protein: CASSEVSGETEAFF.

The chain couples TRBV6-5 to TRBJ1-5; 9 bases match TRBD1. CDR3 size: 15 residues. V gave up 7 bases and J gave up 10 bases; unmatched junction bases: 14. Germline V gene data show CDR1 as MNHEY and CDR2 as SVGAGI. The CDR3 region is CASIQMTGGPKPQHF. For the CDR3, the DNA is TGTGCCAGCATTCAAATGACAGGGGGTCCCAAACCCCAGCATTTT.

The chain is built from TRBV21-1 and TRBJ2-7; the table's D call, TRBD1, has no DNA check behind it. TRBV21-1 is reported as a pseudogene. This CDR3 region has 15 residues. The CDR3 protein is CASSNDPDRRYEQYF. CDR3 DNA sequence: TGTGCCAGCAGCAACGACCCGGACAGGAGATACGAGCAGTACTTC.

The genes are TRBV28 and TRBJ1-4, with a weak D call TRBD1 (5 bases). Germline CDR1 and CDR2: MDHEN and SYDVKM. The V end was cut by 2 bases, the J end by 2 bases, with 9 bases between. The CDR3 extends over 15 amino acids. CDR3 residues: CASSLGGGTNEKLFF. In DNA, the CDR3 is TGTGCCAGCAGTTTAGGGGGAGGGACTAATGAAAAACTGTTTTTT.

V and J are TRBV27 and TRBJ1-5, with D possibly being TRBD1 (6 bases). The germline V gene encodes CDR1 MNHEY and CDR2 SMNVEV (reference sequence). The CDR3 extends over 19 amino acids. The germline V and J ends were trimmed by 2 bases and 5 bases, with 25 bases remaining between them. The CDR3 region has the DNA TGTGCCAGCAGTTTAGTTCCTGTCGTGGCCAGGGGTAGAGATCAGCCCCAGCATTTT. This translates into CASSLVPVVARGRDQPQHF.

This chain connects TRBV5-4 to TRBJ2-4, with 10 nucleotides matching TRBD1. Germline CDR1 and CDR2: SGHNT and YYREEE (reference sequence). The V segment lost 4 bases and the J segment 5 bases; nucleotides outside the gene matches: 3. The CDR3 is 14 amino acids. The CDR3 DNA is TGTGCCAGCAGCCCGGGGACAGGGGAAAACATTCAGTACTTC. This gives the protein CASSPGTGENIQYF.

This clone has only a few counts. V usage is TRBV27 and J usage is TRBJ1-4, with D unresolved. CDR1 and CDR2 (germline): MNHEY, SMNVEV (reference sequence). Trimming removed 5 bases from V and 7 bases from J, with 17 bases in between. This CDR3 region has 15 residues. DNA for the CDR3: TGTGCCAGCAGTGCCCAGACACAAGTCAGTGAAAAACTGTTTTTT. It encodes CASSAQTQVSEKLFF.

The J gene is TRBJ1-3, the V gene TRBV18, with D perhaps matching TRBD1 (5 bases). CDR3 length: 15 residues. Between the trimmed V and J ends, which lost 8 bases and 2 bases, there was a span of 16 bases. Germline CDR1 is KGHSH and CDR2 is LQKENI. CDR3: CASAMGGGTGNTIYF. In DNA form, the CDR3 reads TGTGCCAGCGCCATGGGCGGGGGAACTGGAAACACCATATATTTT.

The chain carries TRBV10-3 and TRBJ2-1; TRBD2 aligns across 12 bases. Germline V gives CDR1 ENHRY, CDR2 SYGVKD. The CDR3 sequence is 16 residues long. V gave up 0 bases and J gave up 8 bases; unmatched junction bases: 5. The CDR3 sequence is CAISESLAGGRDEQFF. CDR3 coding DNA: TGTGCCATCAGTGAGTCGCTAGCGGGGGGGCGGGATGAGCAGTTCTTC.

The chain uses TRBV27 and TRBJ2-3; 9 bases agree with TRBD2. V shed 1 base, J shed 3 bases, and the junction held 2 bases outside the gene matches. The V gene's germline CDR1 is MNHEY and CDR2 SMNVEV (reference sequence). This CDR3 has 15 residues. CDR3 bases: TGTGCCAGCAGTTTATGGCTAGCGGGGACAGATACGCAGTATTTT. This codes for CASSLWLAGTDTQYF.

V is TRBV5-1 and J is TRBJ2-6; D gene unclear. Trimming took 0 bases from V and 1 from J, leaving 8 bases between them. CDR3 length equals 16 residues. Germline values: CDR1 SGHRS, CDR2 YFSETQ. The CDR3 coding sequence is TGCGCCAGCAGCTTGGAATGGCTGTCTGGGGCCAACGTCCTGACTTTC. Its protein is CASSLEWLSGANVLTF.

The chain links TRBV6-1 to TRBJ1-4, with 11 bases aligning to TRBD1. V shed 2 bases, J shed 8 bases, and the junction held 4 bases outside the gene matches. The CDR3 runs to 15 residues. Germline lookup yields CDR1 MNHNS and CDR2 SASEGT. CDR3 DNA sequence: TGTGCCAGCAGTGAATGGACAGGGGGCGCGGAAAAACTGTTTTTT. Translating it yields CASSEWTGGAEKLFF.

The chain has TRBV7-9 and TRBJ2-5, with a weak D call TRBD1 (6 bases). CDR3 size: 15 residues. Germline V CDR1 and CDR2: SEHNR, FQNEAQ (reference sequence). Trimming took 5 bases from V and 1 from J, leaving 14 bases between them. CDR3 residues: CASSLRDNTQETQYF. The CDR3 DNA is TGTGCCAGCAGCCTCCGGGACAACACCCAAGAGACCCAGTACTTC.

This clone came up a few times. CDR3 bases: TGTGCCACCAGCACAGATTGGCGGGCTAGCACAGATACGCAGTATTTT. This translates into CATSTDWRASTDTQYF. The gene calls are TRBV15 and TRBJ2-3; weak D call: TRBD2 (5 bases). Looked up from germline, CDR1 is LNHNV and CDR2 is YYDKDF (reference sequence). Trimming left V 4 bases short and J 0 bases short, with 14 bases between. The CDR3 runs to 16 residues.

The chain carries TRBV6-5 and TRBJ2-1; 11 bases are shared with TRBD2. Trimming cost V 6 bases and J 10 bases; bases outside gene matches: 8. Germline values: CDR1 MNHEY, CDR2 SVGAGI. The CDR3 consists of 14 residues. The CDR3 region has the DNA TGTGCCAGCAGAACTAGCGGGGGTAGCCTGGAGCAGTTCTTC. Its protein is CASRTSGGSLEQFF.

The chain uses TRBV6-6 and TRBJ1-4; D is ambiguous. This CDR3 has 13 amino acids. V was clipped by 0 bases and J by 5 bases, with 4 bases between them. Germline V gene data show CDR1 as MNHNY and CDR2 as SVGAGI (reference sequence). CDR3 DNA: TGTGCCAGCAGTTACTCCCTCAATGAAAAACTGTTTTTT. Protein: CASSYSLNEKLFF.

For the CDR3, the DNA is TGTGCCAGCAGCCAGGGGAGGGGTCGAAACACCATATATTTT. It yields the protein CASSQGRGRNTIYF. The J gene is TRBJ1-3, the V gene TRBV3-1 (or the pseudogene TRBV3-2); a possible D gene is TRBD1 (5 bases). Per the germline V gene, CDR1 is LGHDT and CDR2 is YNNKEL (reference sequence). V was shortened by 3 bases and J by 5 bases, with 11 bases between the two germline ends. This CDR3 has 14 residues.

The chain links TRBV5-6 to TRBJ2-3; D possibly corresponds to TRBD1 (5 bases). The CDR3 covers 16 residues. CDR1 is SGHDT and CDR2 is YYEEEE in the germline V gene. Deletions cut 4 bases from V and 2 bases from J, with 17 bases between. CDR3 coding DNA: TGTGCCAGCAGCCCGTACCTGCGACAGAACACAGATACGCAGTATTTT. It codes for CASSPYLRQNTDTQYF.